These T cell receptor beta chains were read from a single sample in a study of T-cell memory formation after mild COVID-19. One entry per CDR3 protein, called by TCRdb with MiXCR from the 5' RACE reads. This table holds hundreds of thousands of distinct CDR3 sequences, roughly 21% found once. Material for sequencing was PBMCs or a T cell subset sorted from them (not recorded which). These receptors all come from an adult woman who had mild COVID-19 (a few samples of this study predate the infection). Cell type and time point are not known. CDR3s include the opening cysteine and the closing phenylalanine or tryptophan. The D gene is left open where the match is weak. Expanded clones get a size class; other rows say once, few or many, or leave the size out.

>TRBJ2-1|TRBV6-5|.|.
CASSYSIGAALGSGDEQFF
TGTGCCAGCAGTTACTCGATTGGGGCCGCACTGGGGAGCGGCGATGAGCAGTTCTTC
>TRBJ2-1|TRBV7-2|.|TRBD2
CASSFGGGALWEQFF
TGTGCCAGCAGCTTTGGCGGGGGGGCACTTTGGGAGCAGTTCTTC
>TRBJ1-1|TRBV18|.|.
CASSPPGRLLNTEAFF
TGTGCCAGCTCACCTCCCGGTAGGCTTTTGAACACTGAAGCTTTCTTT
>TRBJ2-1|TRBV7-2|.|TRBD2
CASSPQGLAYEQFF
TGTGCCAGCAGCCCCCAGGGACTAGCCTATGAGCAGTTCTTC
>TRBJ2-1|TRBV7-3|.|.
CASSLRRVRGAPSYEQFF
TGTGCCAGCAGCTTAAGGCGAGTTCGCGGGGCGCCCTCCTATGAGCAGTTCTTC
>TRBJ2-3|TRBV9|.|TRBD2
CASSAGTSADTQYF
TGTGCCAGCAGCGCTGGGACTAGCGCAGATACGCAGTATTTT
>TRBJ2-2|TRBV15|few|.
CATRNTANTGELFF
TGTGCCACCAGAAATACTGCGAACACCGGGGAGCTGTTTTTT
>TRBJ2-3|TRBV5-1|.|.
CASSAGTLSTQYF
TGCGCCAGCAGCGCCGGGACTCTGAGTACGCAGTATTTT
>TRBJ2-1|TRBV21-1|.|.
CASSLQGSGFLAEQFF
TGTGCCAGCAGCTTACAGGGCTCGGGGTTCCTTGCTGAGCAGTTCTTC
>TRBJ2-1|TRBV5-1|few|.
CASRTGHQSYNEQFF
TGCGCCAGCAGGACCGGGCACCAGTCCTACAATGAGCAGTTCTTC
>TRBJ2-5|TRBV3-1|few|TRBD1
CASSHPRQGHQETQYF
TGTGCCAGCAGCCACCCCCGACAGGGGCACCAAGAGACCCAGTACTTC
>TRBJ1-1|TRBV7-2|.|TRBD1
CASSSGDSVGTEAFF
TGTGCCAGCAGCTCCGGGGACAGCGTAGGAACTGAAGCTTTCTTT
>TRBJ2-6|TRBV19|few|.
CASNFGGMTGHSGANVLTF
TGTGCCAGTAATTTTGGGGGAATGACAGGCCACTCTGGGGCCAACGTCCTGACTTTC
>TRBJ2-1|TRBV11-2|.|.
CASSLEDWGRPYNEQFF
TGTGCCAGCAGCTTAGAGGATTGGGGACGGCCCTACAATGAGCAGTTCTTC
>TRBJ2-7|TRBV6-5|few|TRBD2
CASSYGTSGRAFHEQYF
TGTGCCAGCAGTTACGGGACTAGCGGGAGGGCCTTCCACGAGCAGTACTTC
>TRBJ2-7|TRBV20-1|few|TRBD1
CSAKGAGYEQYF
TGCAGTGCTAAGGGGGCTGGGTACGAGCAGTACTTC
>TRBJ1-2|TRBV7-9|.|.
CASSGGAGYTF
TGTGCCAGCAGCGGAGGGGCTGGCTACACCTTC
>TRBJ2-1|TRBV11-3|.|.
CASSPNFRGSYNEQFF
TGTGCCAGCAGCCCTAATTTTAGAGGGAGCTACAATGAGCAGTTCTTC
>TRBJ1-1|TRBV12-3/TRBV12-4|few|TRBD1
CASTPGQQNTEAFF
TGTGCCAGCACCCCGGGACAGCAGAACACTGAAGCTTTCTTT
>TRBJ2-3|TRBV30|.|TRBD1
CAWSQGGTDTQYF
TGTGCCTGGAGTCAGGGGGGCACAGATACGCAGTATTTT
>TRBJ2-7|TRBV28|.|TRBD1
CATGQGSSYEQYF
TGTGCTACCGGACAGGGATCTTCCTACGAGCAGTACTTC
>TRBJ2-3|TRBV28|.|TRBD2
CASSSLAGGRFWDTQYF
TGTGCCAGCAGTTCCCTAGCGGGGGGGCGCTTTTGGGATACGCAGTATTTT
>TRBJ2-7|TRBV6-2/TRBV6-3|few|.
CASSLTHGYEQYF
TGTGCCAGCAGTCTCACGCATGGGTACGAGCAGTACTTC
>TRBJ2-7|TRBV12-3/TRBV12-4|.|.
CASTTAGLEQYF
TGTGCCAGCACCACTGCGGGGCTCGAGCAGTACTTC
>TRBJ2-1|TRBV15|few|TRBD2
CATSRDKMGGGLEEQFF
TGTGCCACCAGCAGAGATAAAATGGGCGGGGGGCTAGAAGAGCAGTTCTTC
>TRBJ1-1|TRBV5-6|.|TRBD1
CASSLTDRAFERSF
TGTGCCAGCAGCTTAACTGACAGGGCCTTCGAACGATCATTT
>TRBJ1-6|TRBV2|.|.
CASILDGNSPLHF
TGTGCCAGCATTCTGGACGGGAATTCACCCCTCCACTTT
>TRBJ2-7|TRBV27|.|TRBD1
CASSPLGQGFYEQYF
TGTGCCAGCAGTCCTCTAGGACAGGGGTTCTACGAGCAGTACTTC
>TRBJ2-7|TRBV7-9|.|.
CASSLEAAGSIYEQYF
TGTGCCAGCAGCTTAGAGGCGGCAGGATCGATCTACGAGCAGTACTTC
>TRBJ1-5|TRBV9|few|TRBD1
CASSTSGTANQPQHF
TGTGCCAGCAGCACGTCCGGGACAGCAAATCAGCCCCAGCATTTT
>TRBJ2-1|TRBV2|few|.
CASSARRGESGEQFF
TGTGCCAGCAGTGCCCGAAGGGGGGAGTCAGGGGAGCAGTTCTTC
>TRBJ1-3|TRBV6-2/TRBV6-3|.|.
CASSYEDGISDTGNTIYF
TGTGCCAGCAGTTACGAGGACGGCATAAGTGACACTGGAAACACCATATATTTT
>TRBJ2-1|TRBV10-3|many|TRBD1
CATIDRVGSYNEQFF
TGTGCCACGATAGACAGGGTAGGATCCTACAATGAGCAGTTCTTC
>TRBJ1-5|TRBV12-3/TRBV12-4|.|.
CASSREYSNQPQHF
TGTGCCAGCAGTCGGGAGTATAGCAATCAGCCCCAGCATTTT